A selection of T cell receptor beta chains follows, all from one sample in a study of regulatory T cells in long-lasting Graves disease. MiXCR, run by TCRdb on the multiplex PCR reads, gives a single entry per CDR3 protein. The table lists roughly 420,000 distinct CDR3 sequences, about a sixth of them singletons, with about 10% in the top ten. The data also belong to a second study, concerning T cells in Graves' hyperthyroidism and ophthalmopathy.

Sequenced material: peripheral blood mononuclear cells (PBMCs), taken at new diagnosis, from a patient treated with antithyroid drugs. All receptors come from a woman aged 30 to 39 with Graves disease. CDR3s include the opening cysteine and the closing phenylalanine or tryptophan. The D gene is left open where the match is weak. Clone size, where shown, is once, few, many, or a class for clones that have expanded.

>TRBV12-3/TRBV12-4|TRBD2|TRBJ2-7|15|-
TGTGCCAGCAGTTCAATAGCGGGAGGGCCTGAAGAGCAGTACTTC
CASSSIAGGPEEQYF
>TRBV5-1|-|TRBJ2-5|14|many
TGCGCCAGCAGCTTGGTTGTGGATTCAGAGACCCAGTACTTC
CASSLVVDSETQYF
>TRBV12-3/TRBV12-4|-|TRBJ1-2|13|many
TGTGCCAGCAGTAGGCGACAGGCCTATGGCTACACCTTC
CASSRRQAYGYTF
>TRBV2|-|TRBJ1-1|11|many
TGTGCCAGCAGGGTGACAGGAAAAGCTTTCTTT
CASRVTGKAFF
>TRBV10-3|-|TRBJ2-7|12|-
TGTGCCATATCGACAGACAGCTACGAGCAGTACTTC
CAISTDSYEQYF
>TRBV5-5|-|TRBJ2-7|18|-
TGTGCCAGCAGCTTGGAGTCACTGGGCGGGGGCTCCTCCTACGAGCAGTACTTC
CASSLESLGGGSSYEQYF
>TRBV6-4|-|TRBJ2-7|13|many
TGTGCCAGCAGTGACTCCCCGGGAACGGAGCAGTACTTC
CASSDSPGTEQYF
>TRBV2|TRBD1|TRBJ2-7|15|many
TGTGCCAGCATTCGAACCGGGACAGGCGACTACGAGCAGTACTTC
CASIRTGTGDYEQYF
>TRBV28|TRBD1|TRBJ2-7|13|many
TGTGCCAGCGGAAGGGAGAAGGGGGCCGAGCAGTACTTC
CASGREKGAEQYF
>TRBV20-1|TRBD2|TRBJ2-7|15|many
TGCAGTGCTGACGGTCGGCGGATAGCGGGATCCGAGCAGTACTTC
CSADGRRIAGSEQYF
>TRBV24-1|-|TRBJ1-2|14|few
TGTGCCACCAGTGATCGGACAGACTACTATGGCTACACCTTC
CATSDRTDYYGYTF
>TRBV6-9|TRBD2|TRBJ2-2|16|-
TGTGCCAGCAGTTACTCCCCCCTGGGAGGGGCCGGGGAGCTGTTTTTT
CASSYSPLGGAGELFF
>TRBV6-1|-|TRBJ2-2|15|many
TGTGCCAGCAGAGCGGGACAGACGAACACCGGGGAGCTGTTTTTT
CASRAGQTNTGELFF
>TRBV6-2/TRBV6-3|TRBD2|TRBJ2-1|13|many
TGTGCCAGCCAACAGGCGACTAGCGGTGAGCAGTTCTTC
CASQQATSGEQFF
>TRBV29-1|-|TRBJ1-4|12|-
TGCAGCGGCAAGGGAACTAATGAAAAACTGTTTTTT
CSGKGTNEKLFF
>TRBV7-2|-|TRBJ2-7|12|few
TGTGCCAGCAGCGCTAACTCCTACGAGCAGTACTTC
CASSANSYEQYF
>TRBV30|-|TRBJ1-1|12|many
TGTGCCTGGAGGTATGGGTTCGGTGAAGCTTTCTTT
CAWRYGFGEAFF
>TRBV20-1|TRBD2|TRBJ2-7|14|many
TGCAGTGCTAACGCGGGAGGGAGAACCCACGAGCAGTACTTC
CSANAGGRTHEQYF
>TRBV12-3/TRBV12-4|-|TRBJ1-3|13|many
TGTGCCAGCAGGCTAGTTAAGGGAAACACCATATATTTT
CASRLVKGNTIYF
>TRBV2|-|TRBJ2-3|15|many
TGTGCCAGCAGTGAGCCGCGGGACAGTACAGATACGCAGTATTTT
CASSEPRDSTDTQYF
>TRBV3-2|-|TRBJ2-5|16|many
TGTGCCAGCAGCCAAGTATCAGGCGGGAGAGGAGAGACCCAGTACTTC
CASSQVSGGRGETQYF
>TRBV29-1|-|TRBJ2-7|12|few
TGCAGCGTCGGTAGCGGCTCCTACGAGCAGTACTTC
CSVGSGSYEQYF
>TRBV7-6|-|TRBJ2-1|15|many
TGTGCCAGCAGCTCCCCGTCGGGCCGAGGCTCTGAGCAGTTCTTC
CASSSPSGRGSEQFF
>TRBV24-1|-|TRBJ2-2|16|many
TGTGCCACCAGTGATTTCGGGCTATCCGGAACCGGGGAGCTGTTTTTT
CATSDFGLSGTGELFF
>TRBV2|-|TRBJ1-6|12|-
TGTGCCAGCAGGTGGGGGGTTTCACCCCTCCACTTT
CASRWGVSPLHF
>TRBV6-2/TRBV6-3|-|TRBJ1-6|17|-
TGTGCCAGCAGTTACTTTAGGCGGACAGAAGATAATTCACCCCTCCACTTT
CASSYFRRTEDNSPLHF
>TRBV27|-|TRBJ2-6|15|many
TGTGCCAGCAGAAAAGGAGTAACTGGGGCCAACGTCCTGACTTTC
CASRKGVTGANVLTF
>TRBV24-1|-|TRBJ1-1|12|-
TGTGCCGCCAGTGAGTCAGTGGGGGAAGCTTTCTTT
CAASESVGEAFF
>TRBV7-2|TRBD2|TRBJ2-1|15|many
TGTGCCAGCAAAGGGAGACTAGCGGGAGACAATGAGCAGTTCTTC
CASKGRLAGDNEQFF
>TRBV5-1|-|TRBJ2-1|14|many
TGCGCCAGCAGCTTGGCCGGATTCGACGATGAGCAGTTCTTC
CASSLAGFDDEQFF
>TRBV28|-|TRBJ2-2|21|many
TGTGCCAGCAGTTTTCCCACCCCTGGGCGCGAAACTGTTAGAGGCACCGGGGAGCTGTTTTTT
CASSFPTPGRETVRGTGELFF
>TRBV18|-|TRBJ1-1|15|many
TGTGCCAGCTCACCGCGCTTTCAAAGGAACACTGAAGCTTTCTTT
CASSPRFQRNTEAFF
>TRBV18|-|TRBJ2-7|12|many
TGTGCCAGCTCACCAGACAACTACGAGCAGTACTTC
CASSPDNYEQYF
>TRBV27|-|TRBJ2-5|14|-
TGTGCCAGCACCCCCTCCGGGAAACAAGAGACCCAGTACTTC
CASTPSGKQETQYF
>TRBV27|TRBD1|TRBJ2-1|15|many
TGTGCCAGCAGTCACCGGGACAGGCCCTACAATGAGCAGTTCTTC
CASSHRDRPYNEQFF
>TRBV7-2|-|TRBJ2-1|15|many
TGTGCCAGCAGCCCCCAGGGGCTAGCGGACCCCGTTTGGTTCTTC
CASSPQGLADPVWFF
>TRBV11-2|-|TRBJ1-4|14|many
TGTGCCAGCAGCTTAGGCGCCTTGGGGGAAAAACTGTTTTTT
CASSLGALGEKLFF
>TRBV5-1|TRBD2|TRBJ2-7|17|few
TGCGCCAGCAGCTTCTCCAGCGGGGCCTCCGTATCCTACGAGCAGTACTTC
CASSFSSGASVSYEQYF
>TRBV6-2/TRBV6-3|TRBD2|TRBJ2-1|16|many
TGTGCCAGCAGTCCACTCCTAGCGGGAGATCTCAATGAGCAGTTCTTC
CASSPLLAGDLNEQFF
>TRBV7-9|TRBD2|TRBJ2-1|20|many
TGTGCCAGCAGCCCGGACGCCCCCCCCAGACTAGCGGGAGCTTACAATGAGCAGTTCTTC
CASSPDAPPRLAGAYNEQFF
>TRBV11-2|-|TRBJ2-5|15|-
TGTGCCAGCAGCCTCCCAGGGGGGGGGAGAGAGACCCAGTACTTC
CASSLPGGGRETQYF
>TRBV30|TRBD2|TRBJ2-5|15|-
TGTGCCTGGAGTCCGGGACTAGCGAATAAAGAGACCCAGTACTTC
CAWSPGLANKETQYF
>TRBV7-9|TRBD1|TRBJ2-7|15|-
TGTGCCAGCAGCCCCCCCGGGACAGCAAACTACGAGCAGTACTTC
CASSPPGTANYEQYF
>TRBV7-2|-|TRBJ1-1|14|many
TGTGCCAGCAGCTTAGGGGGGGGCCGGGCTGAAGCTTTCTTT
CASSLGGGRAEAFF
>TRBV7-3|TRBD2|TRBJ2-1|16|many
TGTGCCAGCAGCCCGGCCCCCAGCGGGGATAACAATGAGCAGTTCTTC
CASSPAPSGDNNEQFF
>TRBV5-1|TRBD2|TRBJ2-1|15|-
TGCGCCAGCAGCCCCGGACTAGTTTTCATCAATGAGCAGTTCTTC
CASSPGLVFINEQFF
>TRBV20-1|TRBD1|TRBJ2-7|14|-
TGCAGTGCTAGAGATGGGGCAGGGGGCTACGAGCAGTACTTC
CSARDGAGGYEQYF
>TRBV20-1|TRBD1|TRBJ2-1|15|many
TGCAGTGCTAGCGCAGCGACAGGGTTTTTGAATGAGCAGTTCTTC
CSASAATGFLNEQFF
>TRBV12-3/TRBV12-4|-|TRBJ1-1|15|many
TGTGCCAGCAGTTTGGCGGGACACCAGAACACTGAAGCTTTCTTT
CASSLAGHQNTEAFF
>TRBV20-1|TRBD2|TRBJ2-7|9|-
TGCAGCGGGGGGGGAGGACAGTACTTC
CSGGGGQYF
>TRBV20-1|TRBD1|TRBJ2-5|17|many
TGCAGTGCTAGAGACCCCCTCCCAGGGACAGGGCAAGAGACCCAGTACTTC
CSARDPLPGTGQETQYF
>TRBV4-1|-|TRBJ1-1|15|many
TGCGCCAGCAGCCAAGGCCCTGGGAGGAACACTGAAGCTTTCTTT
CASSQGPGRNTEAFF
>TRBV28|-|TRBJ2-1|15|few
TGTGCCAGCAGTTTAACGGGGATGGGTATCTATGAGCAGTTCTTC
CASSLTGMGIYEQFF
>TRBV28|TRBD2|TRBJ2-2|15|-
TGTGCCAGCAGTCCCGGGACTAGTCACTCCGGGGAGCTGTTTTTT
CASSPGTSHSGELFF
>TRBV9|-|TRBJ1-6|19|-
TGTGCCAGAACGGTAACGAGGGAAAGTTCTATCCTTTCTAATTCACCCCTCCACTTT
CARTVTRESSILSNSPLHF
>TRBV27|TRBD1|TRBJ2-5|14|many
TGTGCCAGCAGCTACACAGGGGCCGGGGAGACCCAGTACTTC
CASSYTGAGETQYF
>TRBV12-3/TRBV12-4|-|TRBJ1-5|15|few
TGTGCCAGCAGCATCCGGAGGATCGCCGGTCAGCCCCAGCATTTT
CASSIRRIAGQPQHF